Described below is a single T cell receptor (beta chain) sequence and its context. Germline assignment: CDR1 SGDLS and CDR2 YYNGEE. The ends were cut back, 5 bases at V and 10 bases at J, with 12 bases in the middle. The CDR3 sequence is 12 residues long. Produced via immunoSEQ multiplex PCR; TCRdb's table is partial and in-frame only. The sample includes about 80,000 clones, over 75% of them seen just once. These data belong to a study of technical replicates of blood from four donors. Source material: T cells isolated from PBMCs. The origin of this receptor is a human donor in good health. The V call is TRBV9, the J call TRBJ2-2; a possible D gene is TRBD1 (6 bases). In DNA, the CDR3 is TGTGCCAGCAGGACAGGTTCGGAGGAGCTGTTTTTT. This encodes CASRTGSEELFF.